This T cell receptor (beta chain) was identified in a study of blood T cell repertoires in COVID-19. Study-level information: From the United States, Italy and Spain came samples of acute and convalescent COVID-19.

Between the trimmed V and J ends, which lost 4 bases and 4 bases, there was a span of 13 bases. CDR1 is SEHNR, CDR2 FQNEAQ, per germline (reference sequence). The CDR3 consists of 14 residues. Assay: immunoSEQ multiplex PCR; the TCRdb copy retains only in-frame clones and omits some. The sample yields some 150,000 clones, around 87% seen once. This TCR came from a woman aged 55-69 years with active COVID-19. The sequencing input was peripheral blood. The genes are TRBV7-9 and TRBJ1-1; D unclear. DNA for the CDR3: TGTGCCAGCAGCTCAAGTACGGGGATCACTGAAGCTTTCTTT. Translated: CASSSSTGITEAFF.